The rows below give T cell receptor beta chains drawn from one sample of a study of shared T cell receptors in the human thymus. Some clones are missing from TCRdb's copy, which holds only in-frame ones; the method was immunoSEQ multiplex PCR. The table shows more than 550,000 clones, with 75% to 90% occurring only once. The data also belong to a second study, concerning human thymus T cells.

Specimen: thymocytes. The receptors shown here come from a girl under three years old with a congenital heart defect. The CDR3 runs from the conserved cysteine through the conserved F or W.

v_call	j_call	cdr3_aa
TRBV6-5	TRBJ1-5	CASSPDRGSNQPQHF
TRBV7-4	TRBJ1-2	CASSLVQGDYGYTF
TRBV19	TRBJ1-6	CASSTAIDRSPLHF
TRBV7-3	TRBJ2-6	CASSPSGSGANVLTF
TRBV2	TRBJ1-2	CASSSGRRRGYTF
TRBV29-1	TRBJ1-1	CSGEGQGGEAFF
TRBV2	TRBJ2-1	CASSQGVQYNEQFF
TRBV10-3	TRBJ2-7	CAISGTGGGEQYF
TRBV4-3	TRBJ2-7	CASSLTTGTGGSYEQYF
TRBV4-1	TRBJ1-6	CASSPPGPDRASPLHF
TRBV5-6	TRBJ2-6	CASSYHQGWANVLTF
TRBV9	TRBJ2-7	CASSADRGRLPSYEQYF
TRBV18	TRBJ2-2	CASSQYRGLTGELFF
TRBV5-1	TRBJ2-5	CASTRESRETQYF
TRBV2	TRBJ2-7	CATNRGGSDGEQYF
TRBV19	TRBJ1-2	CASTTGVDGYTF
TRBV15	TRBJ2-5	CATSRDDNQTQGAKTQYF
TRBV2	TRBJ2-2	CASSVGTGGSDADTGELFF
TRBV5-1	TRBJ2-1	CASSLLGGARNEQFF
TRBV7-9	TRBJ1-1	CASSSPPGGGRGNTEAFF
TRBV7-6	TRBJ2-2	CASSRFSHSNTGELFF
TRBV20-1	TRBJ1-1	CSARGREGAFF
TRBV6-5	TRBJ1-1	CASSYEGDTEAFF
TRBV5-1	TRBJ2-5	CASSLGKDRQRSKETQYF
TRBV2	TRBJ1-5	CASSVFSWSAYQPQHF
TRBV15	TRBJ2-1	CATSRDPTPAGGSYNEQFF
TRBV6-5	TRBJ2-7	CASSTGTSGGGKQYF
TRBV19	TRBJ1-5	CASSIDNSTWAQHF
TRBV29-1	TRBJ2-7	CSVGGDYEQYF
TRBV7-8	TRBJ2-2	CASSPGQGVNTGELFF
TRBV28	TRBJ2-1	CASSLWPGVVYNEQFF
TRBV6-5	TRBJ1-2	CASSFSGQGSGYTF
TRBV11-2	TRBJ1-5	CASSPKSGVLSIPNQPQHF
TRBV27	TRBJ2-5	CASSLRFGGTQYF
TRBV7-2	TRBJ2-7	CASGPGLEVQYF